This T cell receptor (beta chain) appears in the sequencing data of a study of T cells in Graves' hyperthyroidism and ophthalmopathy. The overall study: Peripheral blood draws took place at initial diagnosis, ahead of any treatment. Study-wide findings and caveats: Separating ophthalmopathy from stable hyperthyroidism was achieved by a 13 V-J model.

Amplification of TCR beta CDR3 regions used RNA as the template. The HTBI primer set was used in a first-round RT-PCR of the TCR CDR3. MiXCR was run by TCRdb on the multiplex PCR reads, yielding one entry per CDR3 protein. The repertoire has about 420,000 distinct CDR3 sequences, 15% to 19% of them found once; the top ten carry approximately 8%. This clonotype came up many times. Antigen: not known. V was pared by 0 bases and J by 5 bases, with 16 bases between. Germline lookup yields CDR1 MGHRA and CDR2 YSYEKL. CDR3 length: 16 residues. The chain combines TRBV4-1 with TRBJ2-5, with D possibly TRBD1 on 5 matching bases. This clonotype was obtained from a young woman with Graves' hyperthyroidism. Sequencing input: blood. The CDR3 protein is CASSQERSIRAETQYF. For the CDR3, the DNA is TGCGCCAGCAGCCAAGAACGCTCGATCAGGGCCGAGACCCAGTACTTC.